This TCR beta chain was identified in a study of blood T cell repertoires in COVID-19. Whole-study context: Acute-phase and convalescent COVID-19 samples originated in the United States, Italy and Spain.

Original processing methods: Amplification of reference gene primers was used by the study to estimate nucleated cell counts. The protocol was immunoSEQ multiplex PCR, while the TCRdb copy is restricted to in-frame clones and leaves out a portion. V and J calls and clone size follow that table, whereas D and trimming were derived from the DNA. The sample has about 220,000 clones; more than 75% are singletons. The CDR3 runs to 13 residues. CDR1 is MDHEN and CDR2 is SYDVKM in the germline V gene. V gave up 7 bases and J gave up 6 bases, with 15 bases separating them. In its sample, this clone was seen a few times.

This clonotype was obtained from a middle-aged man with active or convalescent COVID-19. V gene TRBV28 combines with J gene TRBJ1-1, with D possibly TRBD1 on 5 matching bases. The material sequenced was peripheral blood. The CDR3 nucleotides are TGTGCCAGCACCCGGGGGACCTACCCTGAAGCTTTCTTT. Its protein is CASTRGTYPEAFF.